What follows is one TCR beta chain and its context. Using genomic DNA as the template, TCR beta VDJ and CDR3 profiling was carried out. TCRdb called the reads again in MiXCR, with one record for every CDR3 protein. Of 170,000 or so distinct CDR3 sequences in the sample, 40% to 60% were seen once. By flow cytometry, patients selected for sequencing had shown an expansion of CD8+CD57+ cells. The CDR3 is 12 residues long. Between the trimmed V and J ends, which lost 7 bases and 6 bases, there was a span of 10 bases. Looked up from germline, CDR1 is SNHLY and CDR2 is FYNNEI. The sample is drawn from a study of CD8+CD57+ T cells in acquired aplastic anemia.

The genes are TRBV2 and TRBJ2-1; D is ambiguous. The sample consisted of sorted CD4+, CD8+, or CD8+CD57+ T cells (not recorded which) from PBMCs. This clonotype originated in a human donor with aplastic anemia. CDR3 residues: CASTGPGNEQFF. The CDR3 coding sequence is TGTGCCAGCACAGGTCCGGGCAATGAGCAGTTCTTC.